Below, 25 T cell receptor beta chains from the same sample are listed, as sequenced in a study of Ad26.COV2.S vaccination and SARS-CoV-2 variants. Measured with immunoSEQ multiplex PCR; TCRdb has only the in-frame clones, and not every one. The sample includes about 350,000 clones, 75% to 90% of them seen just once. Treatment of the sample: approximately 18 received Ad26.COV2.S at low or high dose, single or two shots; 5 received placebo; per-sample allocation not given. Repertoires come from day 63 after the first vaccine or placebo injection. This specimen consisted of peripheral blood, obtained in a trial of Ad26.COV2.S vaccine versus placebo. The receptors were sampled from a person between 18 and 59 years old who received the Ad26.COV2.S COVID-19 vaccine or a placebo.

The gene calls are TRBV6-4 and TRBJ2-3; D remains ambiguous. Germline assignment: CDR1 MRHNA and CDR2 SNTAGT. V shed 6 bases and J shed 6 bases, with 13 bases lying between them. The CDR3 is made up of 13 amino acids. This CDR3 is CASSAGSVDTQYF. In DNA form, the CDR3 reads TGTGCCAGCAGCGCTGGCTCCGTCGATACGCAGTATTTT.

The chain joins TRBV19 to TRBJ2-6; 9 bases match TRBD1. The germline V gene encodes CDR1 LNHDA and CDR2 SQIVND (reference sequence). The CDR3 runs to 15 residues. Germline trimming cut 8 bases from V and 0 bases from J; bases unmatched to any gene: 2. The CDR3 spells CASGQGFSGANVLTF. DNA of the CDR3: TGTGCCAGTGGACAGGGGTTCTCTGGGGCCAACGTCCTGACTTTC.

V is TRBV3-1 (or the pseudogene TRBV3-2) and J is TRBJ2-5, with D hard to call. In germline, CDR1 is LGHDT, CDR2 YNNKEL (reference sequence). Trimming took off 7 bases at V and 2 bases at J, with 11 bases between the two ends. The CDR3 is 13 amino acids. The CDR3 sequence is CASNGRLQETQYF. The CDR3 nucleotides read TGTGCCAGCAACGGCAGGTTACAAGAGACCCAGTACTTC.

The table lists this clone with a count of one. The CDR3 sequence is CASSLRTGGYEQYF. CDR3 DNA sequence: TGCGCCAGCAGCTTGCGGACAGGGGGCTACGAGCAGTACTTC. The rearrangement uses TRBV5-1 and TRBJ2-7; 10 nucleotides match TRBD1. CDR3 length: 14 residues. V dropped 1 base and J dropped 3; count of bases not matched to a gene: 1. Per germline, CDR1 SGHRS and CDR2 YFSETQ.

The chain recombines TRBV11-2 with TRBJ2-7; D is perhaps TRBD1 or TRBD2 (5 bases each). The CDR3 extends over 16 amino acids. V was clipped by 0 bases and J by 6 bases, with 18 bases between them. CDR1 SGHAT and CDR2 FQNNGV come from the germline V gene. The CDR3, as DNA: TGTGCCAGCAGCTTAGATGGGGGTGTAAACAGGCTCGAGCAGTACTTC. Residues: CASSLDGGVNRLEQYF.

CDR3 in DNA: TGCGCCAGCAGCCCTTGGTTAGGGATGGACACTGAAGCTTTCTTT. It is translated as CASSPWLGMDTEAFF. The genes are TRBV5-1 and TRBJ1-1; no reliable D call. The V gene's germline CDR1 is SGHRS and CDR2 YFSETQ. Trimming left V 4 bases short and J 3 bases short, with 16 bases between. The CDR3 contains 15 residues. Full variable domain (remainder filled in from reference TRBV5-1 and TRBJ1-1): KAGVTQTPRYLIKTRGQQVTLSCSPISGHRSVSWYQQTPGQGLQFLFEYFSETQRNKGNFPGRFSGRQFSNSRSEMNVSTLELGDSALYLCASSPWLGMDTEAFFGQGTRLTVV.

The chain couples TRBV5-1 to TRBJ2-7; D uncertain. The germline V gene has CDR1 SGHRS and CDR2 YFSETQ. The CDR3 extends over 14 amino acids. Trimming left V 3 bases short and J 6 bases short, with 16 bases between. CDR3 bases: TGCGCCAGCAGCTCTAGTGATCTAAGTGGCGAGCAGTACTTC. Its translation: CASSSSDLSGEQYF.

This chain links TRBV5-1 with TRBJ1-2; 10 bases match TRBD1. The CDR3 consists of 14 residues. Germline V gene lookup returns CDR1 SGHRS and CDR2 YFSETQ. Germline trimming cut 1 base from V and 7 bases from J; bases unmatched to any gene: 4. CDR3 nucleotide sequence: TGCGCCAGCAGCTTGTCCGGGACAGGGGCTGGCTACACCTTC. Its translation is CASSLSGTGAGYTF.

The CDR3 spells CASSTSTGGYEQYF. The CDR3 bases are TGTGCCAGCTCAACCTCGACAGGGGGCTACGAGCAGTACTTC. This chain connects TRBV18 to TRBJ2-7; 9 bases match TRBD1. The J segment lost 3 bases and the V segment lost 5 bases, leaving 5 bases of the junction unmatched. Germline CDR1 and CDR2: KGHSH and LQKENI. The CDR3 runs 14 residues.

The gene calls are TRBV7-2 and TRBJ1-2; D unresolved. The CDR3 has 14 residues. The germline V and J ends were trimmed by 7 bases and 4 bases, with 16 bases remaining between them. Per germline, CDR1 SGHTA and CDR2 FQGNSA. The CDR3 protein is CASTPSRSLYGYTF. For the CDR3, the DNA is TGTGCCAGCACCCCGAGCAGGTCCCTCTATGGCTACACCTTC.

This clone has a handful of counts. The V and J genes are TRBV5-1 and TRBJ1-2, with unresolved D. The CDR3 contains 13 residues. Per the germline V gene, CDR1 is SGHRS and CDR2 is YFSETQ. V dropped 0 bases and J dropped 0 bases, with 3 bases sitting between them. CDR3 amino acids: CASSLGSNYGYTF. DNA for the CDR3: TGCGCCAGCAGCTTGGGGTCTAACTATGGCTACACCTTC.

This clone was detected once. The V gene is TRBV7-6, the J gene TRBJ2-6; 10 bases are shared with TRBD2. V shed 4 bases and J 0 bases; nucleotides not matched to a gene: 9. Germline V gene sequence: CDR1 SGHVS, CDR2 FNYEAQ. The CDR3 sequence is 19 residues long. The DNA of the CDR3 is TGTGCCAGCAGCTCAAAAGCGGGAGGGATCTCCTCTGGGGCCAACGTCCTGACTTTC. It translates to CASSSKAGGISSGANVLTF.

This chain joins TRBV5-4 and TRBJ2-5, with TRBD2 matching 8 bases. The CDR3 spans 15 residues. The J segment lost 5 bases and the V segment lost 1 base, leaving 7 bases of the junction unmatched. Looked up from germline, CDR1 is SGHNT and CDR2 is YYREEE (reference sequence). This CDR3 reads CASSLSGRAQETQYF. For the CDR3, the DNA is TGTGCCAGCAGCTTGTCCGGGAGGGCGCAGGAGACCCAGTACTTC.

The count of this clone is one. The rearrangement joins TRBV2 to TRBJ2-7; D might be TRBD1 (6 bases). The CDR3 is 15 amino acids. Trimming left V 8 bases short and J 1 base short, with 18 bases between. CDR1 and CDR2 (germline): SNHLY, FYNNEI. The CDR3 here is CASGGSRDISYEQYF. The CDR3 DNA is TGTGCCAGCGGAGGCTCCCGGGACATTTCCTACGAGCAGTACTTC.

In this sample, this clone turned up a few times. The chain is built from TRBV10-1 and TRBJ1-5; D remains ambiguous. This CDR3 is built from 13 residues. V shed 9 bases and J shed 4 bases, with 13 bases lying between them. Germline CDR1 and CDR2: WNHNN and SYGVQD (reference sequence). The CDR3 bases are TGCGCCAGGACACGATTTGGGAATCAGCCCCAGCATTTT. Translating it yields CARTRFGNQPQHF.

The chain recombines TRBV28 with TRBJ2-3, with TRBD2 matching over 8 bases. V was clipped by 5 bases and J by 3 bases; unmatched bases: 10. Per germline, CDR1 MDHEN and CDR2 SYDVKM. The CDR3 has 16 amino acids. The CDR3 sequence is CASSPFFGRGTDTQYF. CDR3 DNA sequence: TGTGCCAGCAGTCCGTTTTTCGGGAGGGGGACAGATACGCAGTATTTT.

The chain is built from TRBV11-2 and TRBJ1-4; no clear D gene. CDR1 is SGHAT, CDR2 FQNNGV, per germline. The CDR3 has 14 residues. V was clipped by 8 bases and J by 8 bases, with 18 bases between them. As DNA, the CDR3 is TGTGCCAGCGGTTCCGGGCCGACTAGGGAAAAACTGTTTTTT. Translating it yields CASGSGPTREKLFF.

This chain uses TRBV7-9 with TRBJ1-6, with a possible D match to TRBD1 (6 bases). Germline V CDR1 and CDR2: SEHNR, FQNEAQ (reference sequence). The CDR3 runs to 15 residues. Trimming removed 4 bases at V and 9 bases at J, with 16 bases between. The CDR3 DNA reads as TGTGCCAGCAGCTGGGTGACAGGCTCGGTTTCACCCCTCCACTTT. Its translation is CASSWVTGSVSPLHF.

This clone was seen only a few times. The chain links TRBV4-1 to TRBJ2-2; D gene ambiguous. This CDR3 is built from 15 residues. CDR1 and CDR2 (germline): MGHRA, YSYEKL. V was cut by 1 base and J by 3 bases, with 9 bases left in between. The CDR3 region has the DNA TGCGCCAGCAGCCAAGTAAGGGCCCACACCGGGGAGCTGTTTTTT. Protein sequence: CASSQVRAHTGELFF.

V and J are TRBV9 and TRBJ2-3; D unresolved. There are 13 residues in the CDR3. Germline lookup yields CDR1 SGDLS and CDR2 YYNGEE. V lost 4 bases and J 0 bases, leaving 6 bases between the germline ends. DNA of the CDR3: TGTGCCAGCAGCCCCCCAAGCACAGATACGCAGTATTTT. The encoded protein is CASSPPSTDTQYF.

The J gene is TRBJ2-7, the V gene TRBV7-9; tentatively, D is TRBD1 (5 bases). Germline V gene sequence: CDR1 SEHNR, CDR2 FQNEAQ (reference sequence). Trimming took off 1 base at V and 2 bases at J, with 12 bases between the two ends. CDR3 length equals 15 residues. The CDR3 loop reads CASSLVGLGPYEQYF. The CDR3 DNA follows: TGTGCCAGCAGCTTAGTTGGGTTGGGGCCCTACGAGCAGTACTTC.

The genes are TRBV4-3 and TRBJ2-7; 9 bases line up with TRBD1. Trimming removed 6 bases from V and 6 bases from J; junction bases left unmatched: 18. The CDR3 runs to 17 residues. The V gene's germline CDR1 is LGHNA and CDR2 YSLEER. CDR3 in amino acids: CASRPSVTGGLVGEQYF. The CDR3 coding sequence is TGCGCCAGCAGACCCAGCGTTACAGGGGGCTTGGTCGGCGAGCAGTACTTC.

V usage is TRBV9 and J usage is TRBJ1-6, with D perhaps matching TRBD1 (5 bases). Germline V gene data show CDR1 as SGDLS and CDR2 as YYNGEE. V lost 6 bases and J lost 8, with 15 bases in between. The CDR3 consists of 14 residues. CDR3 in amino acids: CASNGETEHSPLHF. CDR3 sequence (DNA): TGTGCCAGCAACGGCGAGACAGAACATTCACCCCTCCACTTT.

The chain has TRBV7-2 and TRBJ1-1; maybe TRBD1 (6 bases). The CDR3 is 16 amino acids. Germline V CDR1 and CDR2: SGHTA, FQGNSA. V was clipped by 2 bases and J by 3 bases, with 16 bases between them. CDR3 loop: CASSLRRGAGDTEAFF. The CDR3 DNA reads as TGTGCCAGCAGCTTAAGGCGGGGGGCCGGGGACACTGAAGCTTTCTTT.

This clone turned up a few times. In DNA, the CDR3 is TGTGCCAGCAGCCAAGGACCGAGGGGAGAGCAGTACTTC. Amino acid sequence: CASSQGPRGEQYF. V is TRBV3-1 (or the pseudogene TRBV3-2) and J is TRBJ2-7; D may correspond to TRBD1 or TRBD2 (5 bases each). V shed 1 base and J shed 7 bases, with 11 bases lying between them. This CDR3 comprises 13 residues. From germline, CDR1 is LGHDT and CDR2 YNNKEL (reference sequence).